The following is a T cell receptor (beta chain) sequence with its context. This specimen comes from a study of cytomegalovirus exposure and HLA in healthy donors. The PCR had 60 Vbeta and 13 Jbeta primers. The data were produced by immunoSEQ multiplex PCR, yet TCRdb's version contains in-frame clones alone and is incomplete. The sample shows some 240,000 clones, about 93% of them seen only once. The CDR3 spans 16 residues. With 4 bases clipped from V and 0 bases from J, the junction kept 5 bases outside the gene matches. Germline CDR1 and CDR2: ENHRY and SYGVKD. The chain recombines TRBV10-3 with TRBJ2-3, with TRBD2 identical over 9 bases. Sequencing used PBMCs. The receptor was derived from a girl aged 2 to 9 in good health and CMV-seronegative. The DNA of the CDR3 is TGTGCCATCAGTGGTAGCGGGGGAGCTAGCACAGATACGCAGTATTTT. Protein sequence: CAISGSGGASTDTQYF.